The rows below give T cell receptor beta chains drawn from one sample of a study of cytomegalovirus exposure and HLA in healthy donors. Profiled with immunoSEQ multiplex PCR; TCRdb holds only in-frame clones, not every one. The data show some 120,000 clones, just under 75% seen once. Sequenced sample: PBMCs. Receptors originate from a man in his fifties or sixties in good health and CMV-seropositive. CDR3s include the opening cysteine and the closing phenylalanine or tryptophan. The D gene is left open where the match is weak. A row's size may be missing; if present it is once, few, many or a size class.

J gene: TRBJ2-7; D gene: -; V gene: TRBV6-6; clone size: -; CDR3 DNA: TGTGCCAGCAGTTATATGCGAAGAGACTACGAGCAGTACTTC; CDR3 protein: CASSYMRRDYEQYF
J gene: TRBJ2-1; D gene: TRBD1; V gene: TRBV11-2; clone size: -; CDR3 DNA: TGTGCCAGCAGCTTGGGGACAGGGGTGAATGAGCAGTTCTTC; CDR3 protein: CASSLGTGVNEQFF
J gene: TRBJ2-5; D gene: TRBD2; V gene: TRBV6-1; clone size: -; CDR3 DNA: TGTGCCAGCAGCCCGGGACTAGCGGCCGAGACCCAGTACTTC; CDR3 protein: CASSPGLAAETQYF
J gene: TRBJ1-1; D gene: TRBD1; V gene: TRBV18; clone size: -; CDR3 DNA: TGTGCCAGCTCACCGCGACAGGGGGCGGGGAACACTGAAGCTTTCTTT; CDR3 protein: CASSPRQGAGNTEAFF
J gene: TRBJ2-5; D gene: -; V gene: TRBV2; clone size: -; CDR3 DNA: TGTGCCAGCAACCAAGGAGGGGGCGGGGAGACCCAGTACTTC; CDR3 protein: CASNQGGGGETQYF
J gene: TRBJ1-4; D gene: TRBD1; V gene: TRBV11-2; clone size: -; CDR3 DNA: TGTGCCAGCAGCTTAGATCAAGCCGGGACAGGGGCAGACAATGAAAAACTGTTTTTT; CDR3 protein: CASSLDQAGTGADNEKLFF
J gene: TRBJ1-6; D gene: -; V gene: TRBV5-1; clone size: few; CDR3 DNA: TGCGCCAGCACCGAAACTGAGCCACCCCTCCACTTT; CDR3 protein: CASTETEPPLHF
J gene: TRBJ1-5; D gene: -; V gene: TRBV2; clone size: -; CDR3 DNA: TGTGCCAGCACCTCCACAGTTGGGGGCTTCGAGCCCCAGCATTTT; CDR3 protein: CASTSTVGGFEPQHF
J gene: TRBJ2-4; D gene: -; V gene: TRBV19; clone size: -; CDR3 DNA: TGTGCCAGTAGTATAGATGGAGGTTCGGGTAGGAACATTCAGTACTTC; CDR3 protein: CASSIDGGSGRNIQYF
J gene: TRBJ2-1; D gene: TRBD1; V gene: TRBV11-2; clone size: -; CDR3 DNA: TGTGCCAGCAGCTTATTGACAGGGTCTTTCAATGAGCAGTTCTTC; CDR3 protein: CASSLLTGSFNEQFF
J gene: TRBJ1-1; D gene: -; V gene: TRBV10-3; clone size: few; CDR3 DNA: TGTGCCATCAGTGAGCTCGAGGGAGTTGAAGCTTTCTTT; CDR3 protein: CAISELEGVEAFF
J gene: TRBJ1-4; D gene: TRBD1; V gene: TRBV7-9; clone size: once; CDR3 DNA: TGTGCCCCCTGGTTGGACAGGGAGATTAAAAAACTGTTTTTT; CDR3 protein: CAPWLDREIKKLFF
J gene: TRBJ2-1; D gene: TRBD2; V gene: TRBV11-3; clone size: -; CDR3 DNA: TGTGCCAGCAGCGGCATCGGGGGGGGCGGGCAGTTCTTC; CDR3 protein: CASSGIGGGGQFF
J gene: TRBJ2-5; D gene: TRBD2; V gene: TRBV10-3; clone size: -; CDR3 DNA: TGTGCCATCAGTGAGTCGAATGCGGTAGCGGGGGGGCCAGAGACCCAGTACTTC; CDR3 protein: CAISESNAVAGGPETQYF
J gene: TRBJ1-1; D gene: -; V gene: TRBV7-9; clone size: -; CDR3 DNA: TGTGCCAGCAGTAGCGACAGGTCCACTGAAGCTTTCTTT; CDR3 protein: CASSSDRSTEAFF
J gene: TRBJ2-3; D gene: TRBD2; V gene: TRBV5-5; clone size: -; CDR3 DNA: TGTGCCAGCAGCTTGACGGGACTAGCGGCCACAGATACGCAGTATTTT; CDR3 protein: CASSLTGLAATDTQYF
J gene: TRBJ2-7; D gene: TRBD1; V gene: TRBV11-3; clone size: -; CDR3 DNA: TGTGCCAGCAGCGCTTCCCCCGGGACAGGGATTTCCGAGCAGTACTTC; CDR3 protein: CASSASPGTGISEQYF
J gene: TRBJ2-5; D gene: TRBD2; V gene: TRBV29-1; clone size: few; CDR3 DNA: TGCAGCGCTAGGACTAGCGGGGGTCGGGGAGAGACCCAGTACTTC; CDR3 protein: CSARTSGGRGETQYF
J gene: TRBJ2-2; D gene: TRBD2; V gene: TRBV5-5; clone size: once; CDR3 DNA: TGTGCCAGCAGCTTGGAGGTTTCGGGACTAGCGGGGGGGACCGGGGAGCTGTTTTTT; CDR3 protein: CASSLEVSGLAGGTGELFF
J gene: TRBJ2-1; D gene: -; V gene: TRBV14; clone size: -; CDR3 DNA: TGTGCCAGCAGCCAATGGAGGGGCGCAGGGAATGAGCAGTTCTTC; CDR3 protein: CASSQWRGAGNEQFF
J gene: TRBJ1-1; D gene: -; V gene: TRBV19; clone size: -; CDR3 DNA: TGTGCCAGTAGTGAAGGCGGCCGCACTGAAGCTTTCTTT; CDR3 protein: CASSEGGRTEAFF
J gene: TRBJ2-1; D gene: -; V gene: TRBV5-8; clone size: -; CDR3 DNA: TGTGCCAGCAGCTTGGGAGTTGGTCGCTACAATGAGCAGTTCTTC; CDR3 protein: CASSLGVGRYNEQFF
J gene: TRBJ2-5; D gene: -; V gene: TRBV30; clone size: -; CDR3 DNA: TGTGCCTGGAGCCCGGGACATGGGGAAGAGACCCAGTACTTC; CDR3 protein: CAWSPGHGEETQYF
J gene: TRBJ1-2; D gene: TRBD1; V gene: TRBV15; clone size: -; CDR3 DNA: TGTGCCACCAGCAGAGATTGGGGTATGGGGACAGGATCAAGAGGCGGCTACACCTTC; CDR3 protein: CATSRDWGMGTGSRGGYTF
J gene: TRBJ1-5; D gene: TRBD1; V gene: TRBV5-1; clone size: -; CDR3 DNA: TGCGCCAGCAGCTTGACAGGGGCCTACCAGCCCCAGCATTTT; CDR3 protein: CASSLTGAYQPQHF
J gene: TRBJ2-7; D gene: -; V gene: TRBV11-2; clone size: -; CDR3 DNA: TGTGCCAGCAGGCATCCCGGCGGCAGGGGCTACGAGCAGTACTTC; CDR3 protein: CASRHPGGRGYEQYF
J gene: TRBJ1-1; D gene: TRBD1; V gene: TRBV6-5; clone size: -; CDR3 DNA: TGTGCCAGCATCCGGCTCTCAGGGGGTAAGACTGAAGCTTTCTTT; CDR3 protein: CASIRLSGGKTEAFF
J gene: TRBJ1-4; D gene: -; V gene: TRBV7-8; clone size: -; CDR3 DNA: TGTGCCAGCAGCTTAACGGCAACTAATGAAAAACTGTTTTTT; CDR3 protein: CASSLTATNEKLFF
J gene: TRBJ2-5; D gene: -; V gene: TRBV28; clone size: -; CDR3 DNA: TGTGCCAGCATTTTTTCGGGGGGCAGACAAGAGACCCAGTACTTC; CDR3 protein: CASIFSGGRQETQYF
J gene: TRBJ1-2; D gene: TRBD1; V gene: TRBV19; clone size: -; CDR3 DNA: TGTGCCAGTAGTGTGACCGGGACAGCCCTGGACTATGGCTACACCTTC; CDR3 protein: CASSVTGTALDYGYTF
J gene: TRBJ2-7; D gene: TRBD2; V gene: TRBV30; clone size: -; CDR3 DNA: TGTGCCTGGAGTTCACTAGCGGGGGTTTACGAGCAGTACTTC; CDR3 protein: CAWSSLAGVYEQYF
J gene: TRBJ2-3; D gene: TRBD2; V gene: TRBV6-5; clone size: -; CDR3 DNA: TGTGCCAGCAGCCCAGGACTAGCGACAGATACGCAGTATTTT; CDR3 protein: CASSPGLATDTQYF
J gene: TRBJ2-2; D gene: TRBD1; V gene: TRBV30; clone size: -; CDR3 DNA: TGTGCCTGGAGTGGGGGACAGCTCACCGGGGAGCTGTTTTTT; CDR3 protein: CAWSGGQLTGELFF
J gene: TRBJ2-7; D gene: -; V gene: TRBV27; clone size: -; CDR3 DNA: TGTGCCAGCCCCCACGGGGGATCCGAGCAGTACTTC; CDR3 protein: CASPHGGSEQYF
J gene: TRBJ2-3; D gene: -; V gene: TRBV29-1; clone size: -; CDR3 DNA: TGCAGCCTCGAGGACAGCTCAGATACGCAGTATTTT; CDR3 protein: CSLEDSSDTQYF
J gene: TRBJ2-7; D gene: TRBD1; V gene: TRBV7-7; clone size: -; CDR3 DNA: TGTGCTAGCAGCTGGGGGACAGGCTTAGAATACGAGCAGTACTTC; CDR3 protein: CASSWGTGLEYEQYF
J gene: TRBJ2-1; D gene: -; V gene: TRBV5-1; clone size: -; CDR3 DNA: TGCGCCAGCAGCTTGATCGGGGATGAGCAGTTCTTC; CDR3 protein: CASSLIGDEQFF
J gene: TRBJ1-6; D gene: -; V gene: TRBV2; clone size: few; CDR3 DNA: TGTGCCAGCAGTTTGGGGGCAGGGGCGTATTCACCCCTCCACTTT; CDR3 protein: CASSLGAGAYSPLHF
J gene: TRBJ1-2; D gene: -; V gene: TRBV5-1; clone size: -; CDR3 DNA: TGCGCCAGCAGCTTGGACGGGGATGGCTACACCTTC; CDR3 protein: CASSLDGDGYTF
J gene: TRBJ1-2; D gene: -; V gene: TRBV11-2; clone size: once; CDR3 DNA: TGTGCCAGCAGCTTAGATTTGCAGCGCGGCTACACCTTC; CDR3 protein: CASSLDLQRGYTF